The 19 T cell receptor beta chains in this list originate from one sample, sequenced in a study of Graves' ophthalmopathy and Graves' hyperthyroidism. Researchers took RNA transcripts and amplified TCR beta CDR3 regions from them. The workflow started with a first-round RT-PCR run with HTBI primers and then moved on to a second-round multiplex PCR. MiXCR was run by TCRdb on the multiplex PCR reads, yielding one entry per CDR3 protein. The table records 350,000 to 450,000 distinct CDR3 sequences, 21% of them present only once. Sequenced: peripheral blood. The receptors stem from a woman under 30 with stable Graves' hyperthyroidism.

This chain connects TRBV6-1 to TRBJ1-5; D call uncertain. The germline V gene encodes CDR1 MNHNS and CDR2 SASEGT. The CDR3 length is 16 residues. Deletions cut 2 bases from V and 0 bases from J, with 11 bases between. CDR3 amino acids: CASSEPVGYSNQPQHF. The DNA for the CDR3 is TGTGCCAGCAGTGAACCGGTGGGGTATAGCAATCAGCCCCAGCATTTT.

As DNA, the CDR3 is TGTGCCAGCAGGCTCGGACAGAGCTACGAGCAGTACTTC. This sequence encodes CASRLGQSYEQYF. V is TRBV12-3 or TRBV12-4 and J is TRBJ2-7, with D perhaps matching TRBD1 (6 bases). V shed 6 bases and J shed 3 bases, with 12 bases lying between them. CDR3 length: 13 residues.

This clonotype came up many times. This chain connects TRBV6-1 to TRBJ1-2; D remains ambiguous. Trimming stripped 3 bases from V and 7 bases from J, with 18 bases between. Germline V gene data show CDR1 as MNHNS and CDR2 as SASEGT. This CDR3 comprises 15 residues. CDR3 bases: TGTGCCAGCAGTGACGCCGGCAGACGGCATGGTGGCTACACCTTC. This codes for CASSDAGRRHGGYTF.

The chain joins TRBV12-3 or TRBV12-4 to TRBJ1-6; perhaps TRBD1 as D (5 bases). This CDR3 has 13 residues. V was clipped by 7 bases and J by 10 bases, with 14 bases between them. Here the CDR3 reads CASNWGVGSPLHF. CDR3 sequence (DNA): TGTGCCAGCAATTGGGGGGTAGGGTCACCCCTCCACTTT.

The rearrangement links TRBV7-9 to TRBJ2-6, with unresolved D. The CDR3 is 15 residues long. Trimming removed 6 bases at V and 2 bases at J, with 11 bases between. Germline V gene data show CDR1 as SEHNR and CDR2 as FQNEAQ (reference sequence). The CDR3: CASSRAVTGANVLTF. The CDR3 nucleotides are TGTGCCAGCAGTCGTGCCGTCACTGGGGCCAACGTCCTGACTTTC.

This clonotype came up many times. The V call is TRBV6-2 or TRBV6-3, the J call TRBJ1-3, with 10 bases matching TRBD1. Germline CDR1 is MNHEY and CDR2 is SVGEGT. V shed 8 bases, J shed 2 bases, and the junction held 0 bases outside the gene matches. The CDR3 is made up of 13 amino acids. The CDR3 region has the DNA TGTGCCAGCGACAGGGGGCCTGGAAACACCATATATTTT. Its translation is CASDRGPGNTIYF.

CDR3 in amino acids: CASSSPPLGSQETQYF. In nucleotides, the CDR3 is TGTGCCAGCAGTTCCCCTCCTCTGGGCAGTCAAGAGACCCAGTACTTC. The chain uses TRBV28 and TRBJ2-5; D remains ambiguous. The V end lost 4 bases, the J end lost 2 bases, and 17 bases lay between the germline ends. Per the germline V gene, CDR1 is MDHEN and CDR2 is SYDVKM. This CDR3 is built from 16 residues.

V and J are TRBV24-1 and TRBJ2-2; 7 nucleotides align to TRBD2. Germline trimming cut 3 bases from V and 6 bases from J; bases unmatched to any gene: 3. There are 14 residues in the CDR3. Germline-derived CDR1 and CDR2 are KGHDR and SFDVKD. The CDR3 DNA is TGTGCCACCAGTGATGGTGGACTAGCCGGGGAGCTGTTTTTT. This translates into CATSDGGLAGELFF.

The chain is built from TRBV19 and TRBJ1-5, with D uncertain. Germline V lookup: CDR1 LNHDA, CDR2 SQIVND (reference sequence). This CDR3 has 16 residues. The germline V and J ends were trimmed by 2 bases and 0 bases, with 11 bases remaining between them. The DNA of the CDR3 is TGTGCCAGTAGTATAATAACGGGGAATAGCAATCAGCCCCAGCATTTT. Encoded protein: CASSIITGNSNQPQHF.

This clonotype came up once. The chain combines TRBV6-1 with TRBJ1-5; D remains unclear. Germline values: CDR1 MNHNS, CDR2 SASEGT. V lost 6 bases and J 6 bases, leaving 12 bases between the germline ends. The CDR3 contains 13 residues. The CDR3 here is CASRAELVQPQHF. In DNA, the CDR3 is TGTGCCAGCAGGGCGGAGCTTGTTCAGCCCCAGCATTTT.

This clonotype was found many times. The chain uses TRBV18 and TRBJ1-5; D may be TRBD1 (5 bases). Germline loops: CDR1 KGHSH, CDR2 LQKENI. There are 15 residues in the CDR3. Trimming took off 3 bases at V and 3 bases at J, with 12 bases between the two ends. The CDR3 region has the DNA TGTGCCAGCTCACCGGTGGCAGGGACCAATCAGCCCCAGCATTTT. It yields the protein CASSPVAGTNQPQHF.

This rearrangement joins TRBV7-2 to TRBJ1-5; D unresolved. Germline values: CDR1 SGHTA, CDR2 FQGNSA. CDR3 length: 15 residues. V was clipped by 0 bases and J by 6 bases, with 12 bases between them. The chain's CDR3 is CASSLAPGQLQPQHF. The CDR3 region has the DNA TGTGCCAGCAGCTTAGCGCCTGGGCAGCTTCAGCCCCAGCATTTT. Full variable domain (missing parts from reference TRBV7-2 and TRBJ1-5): GAGVSQSPSNKVTEKGKDVELRCDPISGHTALYWYRQSLGQGLEFLIYFQGNSAPDKSGLPSDRFSAERTGGSVSTLTIQRTQQEDSAVYLCASSLAPGQLQPQHFGDGTRLSIL.

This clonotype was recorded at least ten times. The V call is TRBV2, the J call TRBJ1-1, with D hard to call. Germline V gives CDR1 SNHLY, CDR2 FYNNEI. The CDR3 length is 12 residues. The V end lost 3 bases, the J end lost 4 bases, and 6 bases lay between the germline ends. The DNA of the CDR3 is TGTGCCAGCAGTGAGCTGAGCACTGAAGCTTTCTTT. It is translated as CASSELSTEAFF.

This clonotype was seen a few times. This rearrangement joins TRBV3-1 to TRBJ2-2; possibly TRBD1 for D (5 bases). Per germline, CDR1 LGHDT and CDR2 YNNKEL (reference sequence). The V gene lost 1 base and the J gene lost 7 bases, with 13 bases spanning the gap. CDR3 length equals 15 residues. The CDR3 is CASSQGGPRGGELFF. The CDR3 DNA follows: TGTGCCAGCAGCCAAGGAGGCCCTAGGGGCGGGGAGCTGTTTTTT.

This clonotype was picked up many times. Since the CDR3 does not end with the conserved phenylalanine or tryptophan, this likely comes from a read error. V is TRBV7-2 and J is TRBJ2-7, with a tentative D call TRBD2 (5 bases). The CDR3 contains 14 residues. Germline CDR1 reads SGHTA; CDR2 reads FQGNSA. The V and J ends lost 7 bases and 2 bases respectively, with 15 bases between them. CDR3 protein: CASTWQPGTYEQYS. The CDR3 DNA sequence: TGTGCCAGCACTTGGCAGCCGGGGACCTACGAGCAGTACTCC.

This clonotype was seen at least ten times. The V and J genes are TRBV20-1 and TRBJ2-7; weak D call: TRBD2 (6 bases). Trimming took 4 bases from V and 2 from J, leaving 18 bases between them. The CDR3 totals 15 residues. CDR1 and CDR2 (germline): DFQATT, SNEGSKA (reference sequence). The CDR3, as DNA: TGCAGTGCTAAGCGTTTGAGCGGGTCCGCCTACGAGCAGTACTTC. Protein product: CSAKRLSGSAYEQYF.

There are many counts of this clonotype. CDR3 sequence reads: CASSIFWTVTGELFF. DNA for the CDR3: TGTGCCAGTAGTATATTCTGGACTGTCACCGGGGAGCTGTTTTTT. This chain uses TRBV19 with TRBJ2-2; D possibly corresponds to TRBD2 (5 bases). Germline V lookup: CDR1 LNHDA, CDR2 SQIVND (reference sequence). The CDR3 covers 15 residues. With 2 bases removed from V and 4 bases from J, the gap between germline ends came to 11 bases.

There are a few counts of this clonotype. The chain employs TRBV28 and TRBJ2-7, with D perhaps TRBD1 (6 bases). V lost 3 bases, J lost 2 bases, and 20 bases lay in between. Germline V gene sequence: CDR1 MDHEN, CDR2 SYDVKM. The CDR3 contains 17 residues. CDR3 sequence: CASSFSFQRGQPYEQYF. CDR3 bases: TGTGCCAGCAGTTTTAGTTTCCAGCGAGGACAGCCCTACGAGCAGTACTTC.

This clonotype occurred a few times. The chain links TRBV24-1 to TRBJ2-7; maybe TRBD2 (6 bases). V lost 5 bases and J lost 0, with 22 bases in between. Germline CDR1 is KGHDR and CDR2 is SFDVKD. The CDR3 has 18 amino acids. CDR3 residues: CATSAPWGGHYPSYEQYF. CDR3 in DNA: TGTGCCACCAGTGCCCCCTGGGGAGGACACTACCCCTCCTACGAGCAGTACTTC.